The source of this TCR beta chain is a study of T cells of healthy individuals listed by TCRdb under 2018. Library creation used 5' RACE. These reads were obtained on an Illumina MiSeq. TCRdb redid the processing of the public reads, applying fastp at Q25 and MiXCR, and retained in-frame beta chains. Rows are combined by CDR3 protein, so each entry shows the most common genes and DNA. The sample profile shows approximately 100,000 distinct CDR3 sequences; 17% of them were found once. The ten largest clones add up to about 6% of the sample. A note on this clonotype: This receptor's antigen is unknown. A clone one base away is much larger, so this may be a read error.

Measured from the cysteine to the phenylalanine, the CDR3 is 15 residues long. CDR3 DNA is the only sequence kept; it has 45 bases, read in frame from the first base. From the germline V gene (reference sequence), CDR1 is LNHDA and CDR2 is SQIVND. V and J are trimmed by 3 bases and 3 bases, and the gene matches miss 7 bases of the junction. The clonotype originates from a human donor in good health. Rearrangement joined TRBV19 to TRBJ2-5, with 7 bases in between that match TRBD2. The DNA is as follows: TGTGCCAGTAGTATTCGAGCGGGGATCAAAGAGACCCAGTACTTC. Translation gives CASSIRAGIKETQYF.